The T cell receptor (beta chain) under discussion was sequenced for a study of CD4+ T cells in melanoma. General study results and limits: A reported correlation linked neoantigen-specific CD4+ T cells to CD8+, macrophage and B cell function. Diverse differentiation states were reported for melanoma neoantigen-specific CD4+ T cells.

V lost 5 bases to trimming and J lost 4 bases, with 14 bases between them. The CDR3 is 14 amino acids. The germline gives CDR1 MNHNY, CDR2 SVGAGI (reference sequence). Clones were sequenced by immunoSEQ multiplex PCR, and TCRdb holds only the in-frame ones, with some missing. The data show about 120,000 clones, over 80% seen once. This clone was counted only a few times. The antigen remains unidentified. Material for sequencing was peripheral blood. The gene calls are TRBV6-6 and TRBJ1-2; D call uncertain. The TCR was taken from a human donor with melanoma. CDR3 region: CASSNPSGLYGYTF. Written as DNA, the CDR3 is TGTGCCAGCAGTAACCCCAGCGGACTCTATGGCTACACCTTC.